Sequencing of this T cell receptor (beta chain) was carried out in a study of tumor-infiltrating lymphocytes in primary liver carcinoma (dated by TCRdb to the late 2010s). Regarding the study in general: Between late 2015 and 2016, roughly five patients in China with histopathologically diagnosed primary liver carcinoma had surgical resection. The five patients, three men and two women aged 30 to 69 years, had hepatocellular carcinoma (four) or combined HCC and intrahepatic cholangiocarcinoma (one). The five patients had tumors staged T1-T3 N0M0, with maximum diameters ranging from 4.2 to 10 cm. Samples yielded roughly 3.5 to 7.13 million productive TCRbeta reads; read depth did not differ significantly between tissue types. The study combined TCRbeta repertoire sequencing, expression microarrays and whole-exome sequencing across five regions of each liver tumor, with adjacent normal tissue and blood. A total of 35 specimens from 5 patients went through TCRbeta repertoire sequencing, namely 25 tumor regions, 5 adjacent noncancerous liver tissues and 5 peripheral blood samples. Repertoires from technical replicates were highly reproducible, with mean shared-clone rates approximately 0.88 and correlation coefficients above 0.98. General findings and caveats noted by the study authors: A significantly larger repertoire fraction was made up by the top 250 clones in tumors than in blood (p = 0.039). Because only the TCR beta chain was sequenced and unpaired alpha chains were not captured, true repertoire diversity is likely underestimated. Since the samples were bulk and unsorted, there was no way to compare CD4+ and CD8+ T cell repertoires. The study included only five patients, and the authors note findings should be validated in a larger study. Repertoire overlap was found to be higher between tumor regions (mean roughly 35%) than between tumor-adjacent (around 17%) or tumor-blood (14%) pairs, consistent with antigen-driven expansion.

The CDR3 sequence holds 17 residues, the cysteine and phenylalanine included. The only DNA kept is the CDR3, 51 bases in frame from the first base. As concerns this clonotype: Its antigen specificity is not known. At one end, the junction sequence differs from germline, possibly due to a read error.

Starting from about 500 ng total RNA, TCRbeta-specific cDNA was produced by reverse transcription with a constant-region primer and ProtoScript II reverse transcriptase. Three nested multiplex PCR rounds, following a slightly modified ARM-PCR procedure, were used to build the TCRbeta libraries. Each of the first two PCR rounds ran for around 11 cycles using multiplex TRBV1-TRBV30 forward primers together with a Cbeta reverse primer. Sample barcodes and Illumina adapters were added in a final 25-cycle PCR using Deep VentR polymerase. Before sequencing, amplicons of 200-500 bp were purified from gel using a QIAquick gel extraction kit. An Illumina HiSeq 2500 was used to sequence the TCRbeta amplicons with 250-bp paired-end reads. As for the authors' bioinformatics: Trimmomatic v0.33 was used to quality-trim the reads, and FLASH v1.2.11 was used to merge paired reads so that full CDR3 sequences could be recovered. V, D and J germline segments were assigned to the rearranged TCRbeta sequences using MiGEC v1.2.1b. Clonotype statistics and Shannon-Wiener diversity indices were computed with VDJtools v1.0.0. To cut down on sampling bias, every analysis after diversity analysis relied on just the 250 most abundant clonotypes from each sample. Through fastp at Q25 and MiXCR, TCRdb rebuilt clones from the public reads, retaining in-frame beta chains. Rows are unified per CDR3 protein, each entry keeping the most common DNA and genes. The authors' filters were not applied to this entry. The sample has about 200,000 distinct CDR3 sequences on record, about 65% of them singletons. The leading ten clones occupy about 7.1% of the sample.

Blood RNA was extracted from unsorted whole blood with TRIzol reagent; germline DNA came from the DNeasy Blood & Tissue kit. Patients had chronic HBV infection and were treatment-naive at sampling. Before surgery, approximately 4.3 milliliters of peripheral blood were drawn into K2EDTA tubes. This sequence was found in a woman in her sixties with primary liver carcinoma and hepatitis B virus infection. The sequence links TRBV12-3 or TRBV12-4 to TRBJ2-3; 11 middle bases align to TRBD2. The specimen sequenced was peripheral blood. The DNA sequence is given as TGTGTCAGCAGTCTTAGGACTAGCGGGTATAGCACAGATACGCAGTATTTT. The encoded protein is CVSSLRTSGYSTDTQYF.